These T cell receptor beta chains were read from a single sample in a study of identical twins. TCRdb re-derived calls from the 5' RACE reads in MiXCR, one entry per CDR3 protein. The sample records about 570,000 distinct CDR3 sequences, around 9.6% being singletons. This same sample was also part of a study on yellow fever vaccine responses in identical twins.

Source material: PBMCs. These receptors were taken from a woman aged 18-30 years in good health. Each CDR3 is given with its conserved first and last residue. D genes are given only for firm matches. Some rows have no size entry. The others give once, few or many, or a class for an expanded clone.

cdr3_nt | cdr3_aa | j_call | cdr3_length | clone_size | d_call | v_call
TGCAGTGCTAAGCCGGGACTAGCATCGTCTGAGCAGTTCTTC | CSAKPGLASSEQFF | TRBJ2-1 | 14 | few | TRBD2 | TRBV20-1
TGTGCCAGCAGCTACGGACAGATTAACTATGGCTACACCTTC | CASSYGQINYGYTF | TRBJ1-2 | 14 | . | . | TRBV11-2
TGTGCCAGCAGTTTAACAGGAGGCGGACACTACGAGCAGTACTTC | CASSLTGGGHYEQYF | TRBJ2-7 | 15 | . | . | TRBV12-3/TRBV12-4
TGCGCCAGCAGCCGGTCCCGGGACAGTAACACTGAAGCTTTCTTT | CASSRSRDSNTEAFF | TRBJ1-1 | 15 | many | TRBD1 | TRBV4-3
TGCAGTGCTAGAGTTCTGCCGCTTAATTCACCCCTCCACTTT | CSARVLPLNSPLHF | TRBJ1-6 | 14 | few | . | TRBV20-1
TGTGCCAGCAGCCAAGATGGGGGACCCTTGGAAAAACTGTTTTTT | CASSQDGGPLEKLFF | TRBJ1-4 | 15 | many | . | TRBV3-1
TGTGCCAGCAGTAGGAAACCCAGCGAGGGTCGCGAGCAGTACTTC | CASSRKPSEGREQYF | TRBJ2-7 | 15 | . | . | TRBV25-1
TGTGCCAGCACTACTGACGTGGAGACCCAGTACTTC | CASTTDVETQYF | TRBJ2-5 | 12 | many | . | TRBV12-3/TRBV12-4
TGTGCCAGCAGTCCGCCCGTGGTTGACGAGCAGTACTTC | CASSPPVVDEQYF | TRBJ2-7 | 13 | . | . | TRBV7-8
TGTGCCAGCAGAAAGGGACGGGATAATTCACCCCTCCACTTT | CASRKGRDNSPLHF | TRBJ1-6 | 14 | few | . | TRBV6-1
TGTGCCAGCAGTGAGACGACAGGAGGGGCCAACGTCCTGACTTTC | CASSETTGGANVLTF | TRBJ2-6 | 15 | few | . | TRBV2
TGTGCCAGTAGTATTACACGGTGGCAAATGAACACTGAAGCTTTCTTT | CASSITRWQMNTEAFF | TRBJ1-1 | 16 | few | . | TRBV19
TGTGCCAGCAGTTTAGAACACTCTGGGGCCAACGTCCTGACTTTC | CASSLEHSGANVLTF | TRBJ2-6 | 15 | few | . | TRBV28
TGCAGCGTTGGTTTAGGAAGTGCGGGCACTGAAGCTTTCTTT | CSVGLGSAGTEAFF | TRBJ1-1 | 14 | . | . | TRBV29-1
TGTGCCAGCAGCTACCGCCGGGACTCCTACGAGCAGTACTTC | CASSYRRDSYEQYF | TRBJ2-7 | 14 | once | . | TRBV27
TGCGCCAGCAGCCAAGGCACATCCGGGACAGGGGCTGGGGCCAACGTCCTGACTTTC | CASSQGTSGTGAGANVLTF | TRBJ2-6 | 19 | . | TRBD1 | TRBV4-3
TGTGCCAGCAGCTTAGCTATCGGTCTGAGTGAGCAGTACTTC | CASSLAIGLSEQYF | TRBJ2-7 | 14 | many | . | TRBV7-9
TGTGCCAGCAGTTTAACAGAAAACACGTACGAGCAGTACTTC | CASSLTENTYEQYF | TRBJ2-7 | 14 | . | . | TRBV28
TGCGCCAGCAGCCAAGAAGGCTTTCCTTACGAGCAGTACTTC | CASSQEGFPYEQYF | TRBJ2-7 | 14 | many | . | TRBV4-3
TGTGCCAGCATCCCCGGGAAGGGGAGTATGAACACTGAAGCTTTCTTT | CASIPGKGSMNTEAFF | TRBJ1-1 | 16 | few | . | TRBV6-2/TRBV6-3
TGCAGTGCTAGAGTTCTAGCGGGAAGCTCCTACAATGAGCAGTTCTTC | CSARVLAGSSYNEQFF | TRBJ2-1 | 16 | . | TRBD2 | TRBV20-1
TGTGCCAGCAGTTACTCCCTCCCTAGCGGGAGAAGCAATGAGCAGTTCTTC | CASSYSLPSGRSNEQFF | TRBJ2-1 | 17 | . | TRBD2 | TRBV6-2/TRBV6-3
TGCAGCGTAAAGACAGGGGGCTCCAGCTCCTACGAGCAGTACTTC | CSVKTGGSSSYEQYF | TRBJ2-7 | 15 | . | TRBD1 | TRBV29-1
TGTGCCAGCAGCTTAGCTATCCTAGCGGGGGGTGGAGATACGCAGTATTTT | CASSLAILAGGGDTQYF | TRBJ2-3 | 17 | many | TRBD2 | TRBV7-8
TGTGCCAGCAGCTTACAGCCTAGCGGGGGTAGCACAGATACGCAGTATTTT | CASSLQPSGGSTDTQYF | TRBJ2-3 | 17 | . | TRBD2 | TRBV7-8
TGTGCCAGCAGCCAGGGGACGGGCACCGGGGAGCTGTTTTTT | CASSQGTGTGELFF | TRBJ2-2 | 14 | . | . | TRBV4-2
TGTGCCAGCAGACTGGGACGGTGGGGGAACTATGGCTACACCTTC | CASRLGRWGNYGYTF | TRBJ1-2 | 15 | few | . | TRBV21-1
TGCAGTGCTAGAGCAACAGGAAACACCATATATTTT | CSARATGNTIYF | TRBJ1-3 | 12 | . | . | TRBV20-1
TGCGCCAGCAGTGAGCTGGGACTCTCGACCAACACAGATACGCAGTATTTT | CASSELGLSTNTDTQYF | TRBJ2-3 | 17 | many | . | TRBV10-2
TGCAGCGGAGGTTGGAACACTGAAGCTTTCTTT | CSGGWNTEAFF | TRBJ1-1 | 11 | few | . | TRBV29-1
TGCAGCGTTGATTCCCGGGGATACAATGAGCAGTTCTTC | CSVDSRGYNEQFF | TRBJ2-1 | 13 | few | . | TRBV29-1
TGTGCCAGCATGGGGGATGGCTACGAGCAGTACTTC | CASMGDGYEQYF | TRBJ2-7 | 12 | few | . | TRBV7-6
TGTGCCAGCAGCTCACAGGCGACTCCTTTCTACGAGCAGTACTTC | CASSSQATPFYEQYF | TRBJ2-7 | 15 | few | . | TRBV5-6
TGTGCCAGCAGCCAAGATCTCGGGAACACTGAAGCTTTCTTT | CASSQDLGNTEAFF | TRBJ1-1 | 14 | many | . | TRBV3-1
TGTGCCAGCAGTTTATCTGCCGGGGGGGCCTACGAGCAGTACTTC | CASSLSAGGAYEQYF | TRBJ2-7 | 15 | few | TRBD2 | TRBV12-3/TRBV12-4
TGCGCCAGCAGCTTGGATTTCCGGCAGCCCTACGAGCAGTACTTC | CASSLDFRQPYEQYF | TRBJ2-7 | 15 | many | . | TRBV5-1
TGTGCCAGCAGCATTGACAGGGCCTACACAGATACGCAGTATTTT | CASSIDRAYTDTQYF | TRBJ2-3 | 15 | many | TRBD1 | TRBV6-1
TGTGCCAGCGAGAATTACTCTAGCGGGGGGGCCGGGGAGCTGTTTTTT | CASENYSSGGAGELFF | TRBJ2-2 | 16 | few | TRBD2 | TRBV3-1
TGTGCCAGCAGCGTTTCTGGCGTCGAGCAGTACTTC | CASSVSGVEQYF | TRBJ2-7 | 12 | few | . | TRBV11-2
TGTGCCAGCAGCTTAGGACTTAGGGGGGGACTAGCGATGAAGGTCTACGAGCAGTACTTC | CASSLGLRGGLAMKVYEQYF | TRBJ2-7 | 20 | few | TRBD2 | TRBV11-2
TGTGCCACCAGCAGAGCTGGGACTAGCGGAGACGAGCAGTACTTC | CATSRAGTSGDEQYF | TRBJ2-7 | 15 | few | TRBD2 | TRBV15
TGCGCCAGCAGCTTGACTCAGAGTTCTCAAACCTACGAGCAGTACTTC | CASSLTQSSQTYEQYF | TRBJ2-7 | 16 | . | . | TRBV5-1
TGTGCCATCAGTGGTCGGGCTAGCGGGGGGGTGGAAGATACGCAGTATTTT | CAISGRASGGVEDTQYF | TRBJ2-3 | 17 | . | TRBD2 | TRBV10-3
TGCAGTGCTAGAGGGGTAGGCACAGATACGCAGTATTTT | CSARGVGTDTQYF | TRBJ2-3 | 13 | few | . | TRBV20-1
TGTGCCAGCAGTTTGGGAGGCGAGGGACTAGCCCTGAACAATGCCTACGAGCAGTACTTC | CASSLGGEGLALNNAYEQYF | TRBJ2-7 | 20 | few | TRBD2 | TRBV12-3/TRBV12-4
TGTGCCATCAGCTTACTAGCGGGAGGGGAAGATACGCAGTATTTT | CAISLLAGGEDTQYF | TRBJ2-3 | 15 | . | TRBD2 | TRBV10-3
TGTGCCAGCAGTTTCGTGACTTACGAGCAGTACTTC | CASSFVTYEQYF | TRBJ2-7 | 12 | few | . | TRBV6-2/TRBV6-3
TGCGCCAGCAGCTTGGACAGGGTTAACGGAGATACGCAGTATTTT | CASSLDRVNGDTQYF | TRBJ2-3 | 15 | many | . | TRBV5-1
TGTGCCAGCAGCCCCCGGGCAGGTACATCCTACGAGCAGTACTTC | CASSPRAGTSYEQYF | TRBJ2-7 | 15 | . | . | TRBV3-1
TGTGCCAGCAGCTTGTCTTTAGCGGACAATGAGCAGTTCTTC | CASSLSLADNEQFF | TRBJ2-1 | 14 | . | . | TRBV7-6
TGCGCCAGCAGCGGGGAGGCACCTACAGATACGCAGTATTTT | CASSGEAPTDTQYF | TRBJ2-3 | 14 | . | . | TRBV5-1
TGTGCCAGCAGCCAAGGAGGGGTTAGGTACGAGCAGTACTTC | CASSQGGVRYEQYF | TRBJ2-7 | 14 | few | . | TRBV3-1
TGTGCCAGCAGTCCCCCCGGGACAGGGAACTATGGCTACACCTTC | CASSPPGTGNYGYTF | TRBJ1-2 | 15 | few | TRBD1 | TRBV28